The next 7 T cell receptor beta chains were all read from a single sample in a study of cytomegalovirus exposure and HLA in healthy donors (dated by TCRdb to about 2017). Libraries were built with the immunoSEQ multiplex PCR assay. The multiplex PCR relied on a mix of 60 forward primers for TCR Vbeta segments and 13 reverse primers for TCR Jbeta segments. The table was pulled from immuneACCESS by TCRdb, which kept in-frame rearrangements only. Such tables lose some clones; where checked, under half of the loss comes from unresolved V genes, and the rest has no known cause. The table for this sample lists about 94,000 clones; roughly 80% of them were counted only once. Around 0.76% of the sample goes to the ten largest clones. The specimen was PBMCs. Source of these receptors: an older woman in good health and CMV-seronegative.

The V gene is TRBV25-1, the J gene TRBJ2-2; maybe TRBD1 (6 bases). The CDR3 length is 15 residues. Trimming pared 2 bases from V and 3 bases from J, leaving 10 bases between. Germline CDR1 reads MGHDK; CDR2 reads SYGVNS. The CDR3 nucleotides read TGTGCCAGCAGTGAAACGCACAGGGACACCGGGGAGCTGTTTTTT. Translated: CASSETHRDTGELFF.

The J gene is TRBJ1-1, the V gene TRBV4-3; the D gene is possibly TRBD1 (6 bases). The CDR3 runs 15 residues. Per the germline V gene, CDR1 is LGHNA and CDR2 is YSLEER. V was pared by 3 bases and J by 4 bases, with 15 bases between. CDR3 in DNA: TGCGCCAGCAGCCATGTACAGGGCTTGAGCACTGAAGCTTTCTTT. The encoded protein is CASSHVQGLSTEAFF.

This clone was detected a few times. The genes are TRBV5-6 and TRBJ1-2; D not certain. V was shortened by 2 bases and J by 6 bases, with 17 bases between the two germline ends. The CDR3 runs to 15 residues. The germline CDR1 and CDR2 sequences are SGHDT and YYEEEE. The CDR3 loop is CASSFAWPGGHGYTF. The CDR3 nucleotides are TGTGCCAGCAGCTTTGCTTGGCCCGGCGGCCATGGCTACACCTTC. The variable domain in full, with the rest retrieved from reference TRBV5-6 and TRBJ1-2, is DAGVTQSPTHLIKTRGQQVTLRCSPKSGHDTVSWYQQALGQGPQFIFQYYEEEERQRGNFPDRFSGHQFPNYSSELNVNALLLGDSALYLCASSFAWPGGHGYTFGSGTRLTVV.

CDR3 nucleotide sequence: TGTGCCAGCAGTTCGCCCTGGCAGGAGGGAGATACGCAGTATTTT. Translated, it gives CASSSPWQEGDTQYF. The V gene is TRBV6-6, the J gene TRBJ2-3; TRBD2 might be the D (6 bases). The germline V gene encodes CDR1 MNHNY and CDR2 SVGAGI (reference sequence). Trimming cost V 4 bases and J 5 bases, with 16 bases left between them. The CDR3 is 15 residues long.

CDR3 nucleotide sequence: TGTGCCAGCAGTGCCTTTGGGGGAGGCACTGAAGCTTTCTTT. Translating it yields CASSAFGGGTEAFF. The chain is built from TRBV25-1 and TRBJ1-1; weak D call: TRBD1 (5 bases). From germline, CDR1 is MGHDK and CDR2 SYGVNS. The CDR3 loop spans 14 amino acids. V dropped 4 bases and J dropped 4 bases, with 13 bases sitting between them.

In its sample, this clone was seen a few times. The rearrangement uses TRBV4-3 and TRBJ2-7, with D tentatively TRBD2 (5 bases). V lost 0 bases and J 6 bases, leaving 18 bases between the germline ends. Germline CDR1 reads LGHNA; CDR2 reads YSLEER. This CDR3 contains 16 residues. The CDR3 DNA reads TGCGCCAGCAGCCAAGAATTAATCGGAGGCCCCTCCGAGCAGTACTTC. Translating it yields CASSQELIGGPSEQYF.

The rearrangement links TRBV4-3 to TRBJ2-1; D unclear. This CDR3 is 13 amino acids long. CDR1 and CDR2 (germline): LGHNA, YSLEER. Trimming removed 1 base from V and 4 bases from J, with 5 bases in between. This chain's CDR3 is CASSQALYNEQFF. The CDR3 nucleotides read TGCGCCAGCAGCCAAGCCCTGTACAATGAGCAGTTCTTC.